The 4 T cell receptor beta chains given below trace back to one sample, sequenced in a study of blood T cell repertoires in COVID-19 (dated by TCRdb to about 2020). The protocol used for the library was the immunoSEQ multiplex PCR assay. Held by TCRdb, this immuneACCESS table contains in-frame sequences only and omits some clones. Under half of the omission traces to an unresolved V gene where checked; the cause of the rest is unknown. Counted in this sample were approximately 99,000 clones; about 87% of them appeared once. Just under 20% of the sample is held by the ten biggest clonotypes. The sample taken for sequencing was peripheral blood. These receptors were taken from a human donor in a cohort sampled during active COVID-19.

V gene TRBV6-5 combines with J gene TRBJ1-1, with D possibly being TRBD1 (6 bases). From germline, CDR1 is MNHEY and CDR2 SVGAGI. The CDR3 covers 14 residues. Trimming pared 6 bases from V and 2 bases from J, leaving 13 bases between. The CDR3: CASSQETGNTEAFF. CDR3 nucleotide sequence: TGTGCCAGCAGCCAGGAGACAGGAAACACTGAAGCTTTCTTT.

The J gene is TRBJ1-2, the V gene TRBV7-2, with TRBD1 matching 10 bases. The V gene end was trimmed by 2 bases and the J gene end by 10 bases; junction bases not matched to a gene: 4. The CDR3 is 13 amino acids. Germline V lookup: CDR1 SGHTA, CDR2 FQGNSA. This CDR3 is CASSLSGTGVYTF. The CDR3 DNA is TGTGCCAGCAGCTTAAGCGGGACAGGGGTCTACACCTTC.

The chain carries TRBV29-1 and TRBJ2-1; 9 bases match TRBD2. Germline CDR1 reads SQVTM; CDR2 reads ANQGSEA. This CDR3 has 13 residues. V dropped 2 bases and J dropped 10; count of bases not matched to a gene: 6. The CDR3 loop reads CSVERAAGGEQFF. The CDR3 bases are TGCAGCGTTGAAAGGGCAGCGGGAGGAGAGCAGTTCTTC.

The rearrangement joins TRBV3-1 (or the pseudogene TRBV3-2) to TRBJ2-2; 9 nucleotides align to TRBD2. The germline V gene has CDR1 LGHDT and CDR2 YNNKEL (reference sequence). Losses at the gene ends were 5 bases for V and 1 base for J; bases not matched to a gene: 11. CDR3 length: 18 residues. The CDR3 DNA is TGTGCCAGCAGCTCAACCTTTAGGCGGGAGGGGAACACCGGGGAGCTGTTTTTT. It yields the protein CASSSTFRREGNTGELFF.